Shown below are 18 T cell receptor beta chains from a single sample sequenced in a study of blood T cells in healthy people across ages. Primers used in a second PCR of about 7 to 12 cycles were a sample-barcoded 5' primer and a J-beta primer mix. TCRdb re-called the 5' RACE reads with MiXCR, one entry per CDR3 protein. The sample has roughly 2 million distinct CDR3 sequences, around 50% seen once; the top ten hold about 2.1%. The specimen was blood. The receptors derive from a woman aged 35 to 49 in good health.

In its sample, this clonotype was seen a few times. The V gene is TRBV6-2 or TRBV6-3, the J gene TRBJ1-2; D is unclear. V lost 5 bases, J lost 4 bases, and 11 bases lay in between. Germline CDR1 reads MNHEY; CDR2 reads SVGEGT. The CDR3 runs 13 residues. CDR3 region: CASSPLRSYGYTF. CDR3 in DNA: TGTGCCAGCAGTCCCTTAAGGTCCTATGGCTACACCTTC.

The chain uses TRBV4-2 and TRBJ2-1, with D perhaps matching TRBD1 (6 bases). This CDR3 comprises 15 residues. Deletions cut 4 bases from V and 6 bases from J, with 16 bases between. In germline, CDR1 is LGHNA, CDR2 YNFKEQ. CDR3 amino acids: CASSPGEYKPNEQFF. In DNA, the CDR3 is TGTGCCAGCAGCCCAGGGGAATACAAGCCCAATGAGCAGTTCTTC.

This clonotype occurred a few times. The J gene is TRBJ2-1, the V gene TRBV20-1, with 11 positions matching TRBD2. V was pared by 6 bases and J by 8 bases, with 12 bases of the junction left unmatched. Germline lookup yields CDR1 DFQATT and CDR2 SNEGSKA (reference sequence). The CDR3 contains 15 residues. CDR3 nucleotides: TGCAGTGCCCGGGTAGCGGGGGGGCTAAGGGATGAGCAGTTCTTC. Its translation: CSARVAGGLRDEQFF.

The rearrangement links TRBV29-1 to TRBJ2-3; D possibly uses TRBD1 or TRBD2 (5 bases each). The germline CDR1 and CDR2 sequences are SQVTM and ANQGSEA. Trimming left V 4 bases short and J 1 base short, with 12 bases between. CDR3 length: 14 amino acids. CDR3 DNA: TGCAGCGTTGTTGGGGGTACACGCACAGATACGCAGTATTTT. This encodes CSVVGGTRTDTQYF.

The rearrangement joins TRBV18 to TRBJ1-2; 7 bases are shared with TRBD1. Germline CDR1 KGHSH, CDR2 LQKENI. The CDR3 runs 13 residues. Unmatched junction bases numbered 6, after V lost 5 bases and J lost 6 bases. The CDR3 DNA reads as TGTGCCAGCTCAACGGACAGGACTCATGGCTACACCTTC. Amino acids: CASSTDRTHGYTF.

This chain uses TRBV7-9 with TRBJ1-1, with D unclear. V was trimmed by 1 base and J by 8 bases, leaving 11 bases between them. CDR3 length: 13 amino acids. Germline V gives CDR1 SEHNR, CDR2 FQNEAQ (reference sequence). As DNA, the CDR3 is TGTGCCAGCAGCTTAGGGCCTCGGAGGGAAGCTTTCTTT. Amino acids: CASSLGPRREAFF.

V and J are TRBV29-1 and TRBJ1-4, with 10 positions matching TRBD1. This CDR3 spans 14 amino acids. V was clipped by 4 bases and J by 10 bases; unmatched bases: 9. From germline, CDR1 is SQVTM and CDR2 ANQGSEA. The CDR3 here is CSVGTGTGDGKLFF. The CDR3 coding sequence is TGCAGCGTTGGCACCGGGACAGGGGACGGAAAACTGTTTTTT.

This chain joins TRBV12-3 or TRBV12-4 and TRBJ2-7; D may be TRBD1 (6 bases). Deletions cut 5 bases from V and 3 bases from J, with 14 bases between. This CDR3 is 14 amino acids long. DNA of the CDR3: TGTGCCAGCAGTGACAGGAGGCATCGCTACGAGCAGTACTTC. Translating gives CASSDRRHRYEQYF.

The chain recombines TRBV28 with TRBJ2-3; 13 bases match TRBD2. V shed 4 bases and J 0 bases; nucleotides not matched to a gene: 13. Germline CDR1 and CDR2: MDHEN and SYDVKM. CDR3 length equals 20 residues. The CDR3 protein is CASSSLIPEGLAGSTDTQYF. In DNA form, the CDR3 reads TGTGCCAGCAGTTCCCTTATTCCAGAGGGACTAGCGGGGAGCACAGATACGCAGTATTTT.

This clonotype was counted between two and nine times. In DNA, the CDR3 is TGTGCCAGCAGCTTAGTTAGCGGGTCTTCGGAGACCCAGTACTTC. Protein sequence: CASSLVSGSSETQYF. This chain joins TRBV7-2 and TRBJ2-5; TRBD2 aligns across 7 bases. The CDR3 spans 15 residues. Germline-derived CDR1 and CDR2 are SGHTA and FQGNSA. Losses at the gene ends were 1 base for V and 5 bases for J; bases not matched to a gene: 7.

This clonotype was detected only a few times. The chain combines TRBV27 with TRBJ2-7; 8 bases are a match to TRBD2. Trimming at V came to 3 bases and at J to 4 bases, leaving 8 bases not matched to a gene. The CDR3 has 15 residues. From germline, CDR1 is MNHEY and CDR2 SMNVEV (reference sequence). CDR3 in amino acids: CASSLSGTRVYEQYF. The CDR3 DNA follows: TGTGCCAGCAGTTTGTCCGGGACTAGAGTTTACGAGCAGTACTTC.

This chain connects TRBV19 to TRBJ2-5; no clear D gene. There are 15 residues in the CDR3. V lost 5 bases to trimming and J lost 2 bases, with 15 bases between them. The germline V gene has CDR1 LNHDA and CDR2 SQIVND (reference sequence). The CDR3 sequence is CASSARAVLQETQYF. The CDR3 bases are TGTGCCAGTAGTGCACGGGCAGTCCTACAAGAGACCCAGTACTTC.

The J gene is TRBJ1-1, the V gene TRBV10-3; D gene uncertain. The V and J ends lost 2 bases and 5 bases respectively, with 6 bases between them. The CDR3 is 12 amino acids. CDR1 and CDR2 (germline): ENHRY, SYGVKD. CDR3 nucleotide sequence: TGTGCCATCAGTGAGGGTTGGACTGAAGCTTTCTTT. Protein: CAISEGWTEAFF.

The V call is TRBV6-5, the J call TRBJ2-3; no clear D gene. The CDR3 spans 12 residues. The germline gives CDR1 MNHEY, CDR2 SVGAGI. With 5 bases removed from V and 6 bases from J, the gap between germline ends came to 9 bases. Here the CDR3 DNA reads TGTGCCAGCAGTCGACGCTCGGATACGCAGTATTTT. Amino acids: CASSRRSDTQYF.

The genes are TRBV28 and TRBJ1-2; 8 bases agree with TRBD1. CDR1 MDHEN and CDR2 SYDVKM come from the germline V gene. The trim removed 2 bases at V and 5 bases at J, leaving 19 bases unmatched. This CDR3 contains 19 residues. DNA for the CDR3: TGTGCCAGCAGTTTAATGTCGTGGCAGGGGGCGCGCCTAACTTATGGCTACACCTTC. Protein sequence: CASSLMSWQGARLTYGYTF.

This clonotype was seen more than once but under ten times. The CDR3 region has the DNA TGTGCCAGCAGCGCTTCTGGGTATGGCTACACCTTC. It codes for CASSASGYGYTF. This sequence joins TRBV28 and TRBJ1-2, with D uncertain. Germline V gene sequence: CDR1 MDHEN, CDR2 SYDVKM. Trimming stripped 6 bases from V and 5 bases from J, with 10 bases between. This CDR3 contains 12 residues.

Only a few counts were recorded for this clonotype. V and J are TRBV20-1 and TRBJ2-7, with D uncertain. Germline-derived CDR1 and CDR2 are DFQATT and SNEGSKA (reference sequence). This CDR3 has 14 amino acids. Trimming removed 5 bases from V and 2 bases from J, with 16 bases in between. CDR3 loop: CSAPRPNGAYEQYF. In DNA form, the CDR3 reads TGCAGTGCTCCCCGACCAAACGGAGCCTACGAGCAGTACTTC.

This clonotype came up once. The chain is built from TRBV3-1 and TRBJ2-7; D may be TRBD1 (5 bases). Germline-derived CDR1 and CDR2 are LGHDT and YNNKEL (reference sequence). Trimming removed 1 base at V and 0 bases at J, with 16 bases between. This CDR3 has 17 amino acids. The CDR3, as DNA: TGTGCCAGCAGCCAAGCCCCCTGGGGCACCATCTCCTACGAGCAGTACTTC. It translates to CASSQAPWGTISYEQYF.